Below, 14 T cell receptor beta chains from the same sample are listed, as sequenced in a study of human T cells and chemical hapten exposure. Time point: healthy volunteer bleed at 6 weeks. Before extraction, the whole blood was not fractionated, and total RNA was taken from it. TCRdb ran MiXCR on the RACE reads and lists one entry per CDR3 protein. The data hold about 70,000 distinct CDR3 sequences, with roughly 6.6% observed a single time. The sequenced sample was whole blood. These receptors all stem from a female donor in good health. Some clones in this sample may be carry-over from other donors' samples.

There are many counts of this clonotype. This chain joins TRBV6-5 and TRBJ2-3, with TRBD2 identical over 11 bases. The CDR3 totals 19 residues. V shed 6 bases, J shed 5 bases, and the junction held 19 bases outside the gene matches. Per the germline V gene, CDR1 is MNHEY and CDR2 is SVGAGI. DNA for the CDR3: TGTGCCAGCAGACCACGACTAGCGGGAACTTCCTACTCCCGAGATACGCAGTATTTT. Amino acids: CASRPRLAGTSYSRDTQYF.

This clonotype has a count of ten or more. The rearrangement links TRBV6-5 to TRBJ1-5; D ambiguous. V was trimmed by 4 bases and J by 5 bases, leaving 12 bases between them. Germline V gene sequence: CDR1 MNHEY, CDR2 SVGAGI. The CDR3 length is 14 residues. The CDR3 region is CASSSSRPDQPQHF. The CDR3, as DNA: TGTGCCAGCAGTTCGTCCAGACCGGATCAGCCCCAGCATTTT.

This rearrangement joins TRBV2 to TRBJ2-1, with 7 bases that match TRBD2. With V trimmed by 10 bases and J by 15 bases, 15 bases remained unmatched. The CDR3 is 12 amino acids. Germline CDR1 and CDR2: SNHLY and FYNNEI. CDR3 sequence reads: CATMKAGLFLFF. CDR3 in DNA: TGTGCCACCATGAAAGCGGGACTATTTCTGTTCTTC.

This clonotype was seen repeatedly, ten times or more. The chain joins TRBV7-2 to TRBJ2-7; tentatively, D is TRBD1 (5 bases). Germline assignment: CDR1 SGHTA and CDR2 FQGNSA. The V and J ends lost 1 base and 7 bases respectively, with 17 bases between them. The CDR3 is 15 amino acids. CDR3 in amino acids: CASSLGTNLPVEQYF. CDR3 DNA sequence: TGTGCCAGCAGCTTAGGGACAAACCTCCCCGTGGAGCAGTACTTC.

This clonotype was seen at least ten times. J is TRBJ1-1 and V is TRBV10-3, with no clear D. With 0 bases removed from V and 0 bases from J, the gap between germline ends came to 8 bases. CDR1 is ENHRY and CDR2 is SYGVKD in the germline V gene. This CDR3 has 15 residues. This chain's CDR3 is CAISESRVMNTEAFF. The CDR3 DNA follows: TGTGCCATCAGTGAGTCTAGGGTAATGAACACTGAAGCTTTCTTT.

This clonotype turned up a few times. The chain carries TRBV27 and TRBJ2-7; 8 bases are a match to TRBD1. Germline trimming cut 5 bases from V and 3 bases from J; bases unmatched to any gene: 9. CDR1 and CDR2 from the germline V gene are MNHEY and SMNVEV (reference sequence). The CDR3 runs 15 residues. The CDR3 reads CASSRTGTGHYEQYF. CDR3 bases: TGTGCCAGCAGTCGGACCGGGACAGGACACTACGAGCAGTACTTC.

This clonotype came up many times. The germline gene is not matched at one end of the junction; a read error may be the cause. The chain joins TRBV6-1 to TRBJ2-3; 13 bases line up with TRBD2. From germline, CDR1 is MNHNS and CDR2 SASEGT. This CDR3 spans 16 amino acids. CDR3 protein: CASTFRTSGSRDTQYF. CDR3 sequence (DNA): TGTGCCAGCACCTTCCGGACTAGCGGGAGCAGAGATACGCAGTATTTT.

In its sample, this clonotype was seen a few times. The CDR3 sequence is CASSSGLIWGEQYF. The CDR3 region has the DNA TGTGCCAGCAGCTCGGGGCTTATTTGGGGGGAGCAGTACTTC. V usage is TRBV7-2 and J usage is TRBJ2-7; D is tentatively TRBD1 or TRBD2 (5 bases each). CDR3 length: 14 residues. V shed 4 bases and J shed 7 bases, with 17 bases lying between them. Germline V gene sequence: CDR1 SGHTA, CDR2 FQGNSA.

The CDR3: CASSSTGANPTQAFF. CDR3 nucleotide sequence: TGTGCCAGCAGCTCGACAGGGGCGAACCCGACCCAAGCTTTCTTT. This rearrangement joins TRBV28 to TRBJ1-1, with 8 bases fitting TRBD1. The CDR3 totals 15 residues. The junction had 15 bases not matched to a gene; V was cut back by 6 bases and J by 9 bases. CDR1 is MDHEN and CDR2 is SYDVKM in the germline V gene.

This clonotype appeared many times. The rearrangement links TRBV29-1 to TRBJ1-3, with D unresolved. The CDR3 has 15 residues. The germline CDR1 and CDR2 sequences are SQVTM and ANQGSEA. V dropped 4 bases and J dropped 0 bases, with 13 bases sitting between them. CDR3 DNA: TGCAGCGTTGTTGTAGGGTATAGCTCTGGAAACACCATATATTTT. Its protein product is CSVVVGYSSGNTIYF.

This clonotype was counted at least ten times. The chain combines TRBV14 with TRBJ2-1; D is possibly TRBD1 (5 bases). The CDR3 runs to 13 residues. The germline CDR1 and CDR2 sequences are SGHDN and FVKESK. Trimming pared 2 bases from V and 14 bases from J, leaving 16 bases between. CDR3 region: CASSQSVWTREFF. In nucleotides, the CDR3 is TGTGCCAGCAGCCAATCAGTATGGACAAGAGAGTTCTTC.

The DNA for the CDR3 is TGTGCCACCAGTGTATCTAGCGGGAGGTGGAACGGGGAGCTGTTTTTT. Translation: CATSVSSGRWNGELFF. The V call is TRBV24-1, the J call TRBJ2-2; the match to TRBD2 covers 11 bases. Germline loops: CDR1 KGHDR, CDR2 SFDVKD. V lost 5 bases to trimming and J lost 7 bases; unmatched junction nucleotides: 8. This CDR3 comprises 16 residues.

This chain joins TRBV6-5 and TRBJ2-3; D is unresolved. The CDR3 is 11 residues long. The germline V gene has CDR1 MNHEY and CDR2 SVGAGI. V was cut by 6 bases and J by 2 bases, with 3 bases left in between. The CDR3 sequence is CASRTTDTQYF. In nucleotides, the CDR3 is TGTGCCAGCAGGACCACAGATACGCAGTATTTT.

This sequence joins TRBV7-2 and TRBJ2-1; TRBD2 aligns across 7 bases. Germline values: CDR1 SGHTA, CDR2 FQGNSA. The V and J ends lost 1 base and 9 bases, in that order; junction bases with no gene match: 9. The CDR3 length is 15 residues. The CDR3 region is CASSLGGGGNGEQFF. In DNA, the CDR3 is TGTGCCAGCAGCTTAGGGGGGGGTGGGAACGGTGAGCAGTTCTTC.